This T cell receptor (beta chain) was sequenced for a study of breast tumors, draining lymph nodes, adjacent tissues. The CDR3 sequence is 15 residues long. Trimming cost V 4 bases and J 3 bases; bases outside gene matches: 8. Germline loops: CDR1 SGHRS, CDR2 YFSETQ. Using its own MiXCR run on the multiplex PCR reads, TCRdb lists one record per CDR3 protein. The top ten hold 4.3% of the sample, which has some 200,000 distinct CDR3 sequences, roughly 29% seen once. This clonotype has ten or more counts. What it binds is not known. Breast cancer patients provided tissue from their axillary draining lymph nodes. Whole-study findings and limits: Data fit most tumor T cells coming from lymph node, expanding in tumor. Tumor and nontumor repertoires were significantly more similar in luminal-like than in basal-like breast cancer.

The genes are TRBV5-1 and TRBJ2-3, with 7 bases fitting TRBD2. This TCR was recovered from a female donor with breast cancer. Some clones in this sample may be carry-over from other donors' samples. Material for sequencing was axillary lymph node tissue. The CDR3 reads CASSPEGGRTDTQYF. The CDR3 coding sequence is TGCGCCAGCAGCCCCGAAGGCGGGAGAACAGATACGCAGTATTTT.